The 28 T cell receptor beta chains listed next were all sequenced from one sample in a study of graft-versus-host responses after intestinal transplantation. Method: immunoSEQ multiplex PCR; TCRdb's copy keeps in-frame clones and lacks some. Among some 2,600 clones listed, just under 95% were seen once. This sample comprised PBMCs, obtained around 19 days after intestinal transplant. These receptors were taken from a human patient who received an intestinal transplant, so some T cells may come from the graft donor.

This clone was detected once. The chain recombines TRBV28 with TRBJ1-5; D might be TRBD1 (5 bases). Trimming stripped 6 bases from V and 0 bases from J, with 18 bases between. Germline values: CDR1 MDHEN, CDR2 SYDVKM. The CDR3 is 17 residues long. The CDR3 protein is CASSGDEEGLSNQPQHF. Written as DNA, the CDR3 is TGTGCCAGCAGCGGGGACGAGGAGGGACTTAGCAATCAGCCCCAGCATTTT.

Of note for this clone: A read error may produce the germline difference seen at one junction end. V and J are TRBV7-7 and TRBJ2-7; maybe TRBD1 (6 bases). Germline CDR1 SSHAT, CDR2 FNYEAQ (reference sequence). The CDR3 has 13 residues. CDR3 region: CASSLEQGYEQYF. The CDR3 region has the DNA TGTGCTAGCAGCTTAGAACAGGGTTACGAGCAGTACTTC.

The chain is built from TRBV10-2 and TRBJ1-4; D is unresolved. The CDR3 has 15 amino acids. The ends were cut back, 7 bases at V and 0 bases at J, with 12 bases in the middle. Germline CDR1 reads WSHSY; CDR2 reads SAAADI. Written as DNA, the CDR3 is TGCGCCAGCACGGGAGAAGGTGCAACTAATGAAAAACTGTTTTTT. It codes for CASTGEGATNEKLFF.

The chain joins TRBV2 to TRBJ2-5; 11 bases are shared with TRBD2. Trimming cost V 2 bases and J 3 bases; bases outside gene matches: 8. This CDR3 has 17 amino acids. The germline gives CDR1 SNHLY, CDR2 FYNNEI. The CDR3 DNA sequence: TGTGCCAGCAGTGAATGGCTAGCGGGAGGAAGGGAAGAGACCCAGTACTTC. Amino acid sequence: CASSEWLAGGREETQYF.

The chain couples TRBV10-2 to TRBJ2-7; 9 bases align to TRBD1. Per germline, CDR1 WSHSY and CDR2 SAAADI. CDR3 length equals 15 residues. Trimming at V came to 6 bases and at J to 4 bases, leaving 10 bases not matched to a gene. CDR3 in DNA: TGCGCCAGCAGACCCACAGGGGGCCTTTTTTACGAGCAGTACTTC. This encodes CASRPTGGLFYEQYF.

V is TRBV27 and J is TRBJ2-5; D is unclear. This CDR3 has 14 amino acids. Germline V gives CDR1 MNHEY, CDR2 SMNVEV (reference sequence). The V and J ends lost 6 bases and 4 bases respectively, with 15 bases between them. CDR3 bases: TGTGCCAGCAGCGCTTTGACTGGGTCAGAGACCCAGTACTTC. It translates to CASSALTGSETQYF.

The V gene is TRBV7-8, the J gene TRBJ2-1, with 10 bases aligning to TRBD2. V was clipped by 4 bases and J by 0 bases; unmatched bases: 12. Germline V lookup: CDR1 SGHVS, CDR2 FQNEAQ. This CDR3 is 19 amino acids long. DNA of the CDR3: TGTGCCAGCAGCTATCTAGGACTAGCGGTTGTGAGCTCCTACAATGAGCAGTTCTTC. This gives the protein CASSYLGLAVVSSYNEQFF.

V is TRBV5-6 and J is TRBJ2-3; TRBD2 is a possible D gene (5 bases). The CDR3 runs to 13 residues. Germline values: CDR1 SGHDT, CDR2 YYEEEE. Trimming took 2 bases from V and 6 from J, leaving 10 bases between them. The CDR3 region has the DNA TGTGCCAGCAGCTTAGAGGGAAGGGATACGCAGTATTTT. Amino acids: CASSLEGRDTQYF. Full variable domain (missing parts from reference TRBV5-6 and TRBJ2-3): DAGVTQSPTHLIKTRGQQVTLRCSPKSGHDTVSWYQQALGQGPQFIFQYYEEEERQRGNFPDRFSGHQFPNYSSELNVNALLLGDSALYLCASSLEGRDTQYFGPGTRLTVL.

V and J are TRBV4-2 and TRBJ2-2; a possible D gene is TRBD1 (6 bases). Germline values: CDR1 LGHNA, CDR2 YNFKEQ. V was shortened by 5 bases and J by 1 base, with 17 bases between the two germline ends. The CDR3 has 17 amino acids. The DNA of the CDR3 is TGTGCCAGCAGCGACTCGGGGAGACAGGAGAACACCGGGGAGCTGTTTTTT. It translates to CASSDSGRQENTGELFF.

The genes are TRBV5-5 and TRBJ2-5; tentatively, D is TRBD1 (5 bases). V was cut by 4 bases and J by 1 base, with 14 bases left in between. The V gene's germline CDR1 is SGHKS and CDR2 YYEKEE (reference sequence). The CDR3 covers 15 residues. The CDR3 DNA reads as TGTGCCAGCAGCGAAGGGTGGGGCACCCAAGAGACCCAGTACTTC. Translation: CASSEGWGTQETQYF.

This rearrangement joins TRBV6-5 to TRBJ2-5, with 8 nucleotides matching TRBD2. Trimming at V came to 3 bases and at J to 4 bases, leaving 4 bases not matched to a gene. Germline lookup yields CDR1 MNHEY and CDR2 SVGAGI. The CDR3 has 14 amino acids. CDR3 nucleotides: TGTGCCAGCAGTTATGGGACTAGTGGAGAGACCCAGTACTTC. Protein product: CASSYGTSGETQYF.

The CDR3 DNA is TGTGCCAGTAGTCCCACCGGGACAGGGGGCGCAGATACGCAGTATTTT. Its translation: CASSPTGTGGADTQYF. The genes are TRBV19 and TRBJ2-3; 12 nucleotides agree with TRBD1. CDR1 is LNHDA, CDR2 SQIVND, per germline (reference sequence). This CDR3 spans 16 amino acids. Trimming removed 5 bases from V and 4 bases from J; junction bases left unmatched: 7.

The chain couples TRBV2 to TRBJ1-1, with TRBD1 matching 9 bases. V was clipped by 6 bases and J by 3 bases; unmatched bases: 5. The CDR3 runs 14 residues. CDR1 SNHLY and CDR2 FYNNEI come from the germline V gene. The CDR3 spells CASRAGTGYTEAFF. In nucleotides, the CDR3 is TGTGCCAGCAGAGCCGGGACAGGGTACACTGAAGCTTTCTTT.

This clone showed up just a few times. V and J are TRBV5-8 and TRBJ2-7, with a tentative D call TRBD1 (6 bases). This CDR3 region has 15 residues. Germline assignment: CDR1 SGHTS and CDR2 YDEGEE. Trimming cost V 1 base and J 3 bases, with 14 bases left between them. This CDR3 reads CASSLRSRGVYEQYF. CDR3 nucleotides: TGTGCCAGCAGCTTGAGAAGCAGGGGTGTCTACGAGCAGTACTTC.

The chain carries TRBV19 and TRBJ2-1, with 7 positions matching TRBD1. V was clipped by 3 bases and J by 13 bases; unmatched bases: 3. CDR3 length: 11 amino acids. The germline CDR1 and CDR2 sequences are LNHDA and SQIVND (reference sequence). The CDR3, as DNA: TGTGCCAGTAGTATTGGGGACAGTCAGTTCTTC. Its translation is CASSIGDSQFF.

The sample holds one count of this clone. The V and J genes are TRBV5-4 and TRBJ2-7; D unclear. The V gene lost 0 bases and the J gene lost 0 bases, with 10 bases spanning the gap. Germline V lookup: CDR1 SGHNT, CDR2 YYREEE (reference sequence). The CDR3 length is 15 residues. The CDR3 loop is CASSLGATGSYEQYF. The CDR3 bases are TGTGCCAGCAGCTTGGGGGCAACTGGCTCCTACGAGCAGTACTTC.

This rearrangement joins TRBV11-2 to TRBJ2-1; 9 positions agree with TRBD1. The germline gives CDR1 SGHAT, CDR2 FQNNGV. The CDR3 covers 16 residues. Trimming cost V 5 bases and J 6 bases; bases outside gene matches: 11. CDR3 sequence: CASSDAPGQGPNEQFF. The CDR3 DNA follows: TGTGCCAGCAGCGACGCCCCGGGACAGGGACCCAATGAGCAGTTCTTC.

This sequence joins TRBV10-3 and TRBJ1-2; 8 bases map to TRBD1. Germline trimming cut 5 bases from V and 6 bases from J; bases unmatched to any gene: 8. This CDR3 spans 14 amino acids. Looked up from germline, CDR1 is ENHRY and CDR2 is SYGVKD. The CDR3 DNA reads as TGTGCCATCAGTCCCGGCCAGGGGGCGAATGGCTACACCTTC. It translates to CAISPGQGANGYTF.

This chain links TRBV28 with TRBJ1-1; D is uncertain. The CDR3 spans 12 residues. V was trimmed by 2 bases and J by 7 bases, leaving 8 bases between them. The germline CDR1 and CDR2 sequences are MDHEN and SYDVKM. CDR3 nucleotide sequence: TGTGCCAGCAGTTTAGCTACCTATGAAGCTTTCTTT. Translating it yields CASSLATYEAFF.

The DNA of the CDR3 is TGTGCCAGCAGTTATCACCCGGACAGCGAGCAGTACTTC. Its protein product is CASSYHPDSEQYF. This chain links TRBV11-3 with TRBJ2-7; possible D gene TRBD1, 6 bases. Germline assignment: CDR1 SGHNT and CDR2 YENEEA. Trimming shortened V by 6 bases and J by 6 bases, and 15 bases separated the two germline ends. The CDR3 length is 13 residues.

The chain joins TRBV5-6 to TRBJ2-3; D is unclear. The ends were cut back, 4 bases at V and 4 bases at J, with 7 bases in the middle. Germline CDR1 SGHDT, CDR2 YYEEEE. This CDR3 has 12 residues. CDR3 in DNA: TGTGCCAGCAGCGGCGAGGCAGATACGCAGTATTTT. Its protein product is CASSGEADTQYF.

J is TRBJ1-1 and V is TRBV7-3, with D possibly being TRBD1 (5 bases). The germline V and J ends were trimmed by 2 bases and 5 bases, with 9 bases remaining between them. The germline CDR1 and CDR2 sequences are SGHTA and FQGTGA. The CDR3 consists of 13 residues. The CDR3 bases are TGTGCCAGCAGCTTACGGGGGGGAACTGAAGCTTTCTTT. Its translation is CASSLRGGTEAFF.

The chain joins TRBV9 to TRBJ1-2, with TRBD1 identical over 9 bases. Germline CDR1 and CDR2: SGDLS and YYNGEE. J lost 7 bases, V lost 4 bases, and 14 bases had no gene match. The CDR3 spans 16 residues. The CDR3: CASSSTVDRGVGGYTF. The DNA of the CDR3 is TGTGCCAGCAGCTCCACCGTGGACAGGGGTGTGGGTGGCTACACCTTC.

The rearrangement uses TRBV15 and TRBJ1-4; 7 bases align to TRBD1. The CDR3 is made up of 18 amino acids. Unmatched junction bases numbered 12, after V lost 0 bases and J lost 5 bases. Germline V CDR1 and CDR2: LNHNV, YYDKDF (reference sequence). As DNA, the CDR3 is TGTGCCACCAGCAGAGAGTGGGCGGCAGGGGGGAAGAATGAAAAACTGTTTTTT. It translates to CATSREWAAGGKNEKLFF.

The rearrangement uses TRBV6-1 and TRBJ2-1; a weak D match, TRBD2 (6 bases). This CDR3 comprises 14 residues. The germline CDR1 and CDR2 sequences are MNHNS and SASEGT. The V gene lost 11 bases and the J gene lost 4 bases, with 18 bases spanning the gap. CDR3 nucleotides: TGTGCCTGCCTCAGTTTGGGGGGTTACAATGAGCAGTTCTTC. This translates into CACLSLGGYNEQFF.

This clone occurred once. The V call is TRBV27, the J call TRBJ1-1, with no clear D. CDR1 is MNHEY and CDR2 is SMNVEV in the germline V gene (reference sequence). V was cut by 6 bases and J by 5 bases, with 10 bases left in between. This CDR3 contains 12 residues. The CDR3: CASSNPGTEAFF. CDR3 in DNA: TGTGCCAGCAGCAACCCGGGGACTGAAGCTTTCTTT.

The CDR3 protein is CASSLYAGGAYNEQFF. As DNA, the CDR3 is TGTGCCAGCAGCTTATATGCGGGAGGGGCTTACAATGAGCAGTTCTTC. The V and J genes are TRBV7-9 and TRBJ2-1; 9 nucleotides align to TRBD2. Losses at the gene ends were 2 bases for V and 4 bases for J; bases not matched to a gene: 6. CDR3 size: 16 residues. Germline V gives CDR1 SEHNR, CDR2 FQNEAQ (reference sequence).

The chain links TRBV6-4 to TRBJ1-2, with no clear D. Germline V gene lookup returns CDR1 MRHNA and CDR2 SNTAGT. V lost 1 base, J lost 7 bases, and 10 bases lay in between. CDR3 length equals 13 residues. The DNA of the CDR3 is TGTGCCAGCAGTGACTTGGTGGGAGGTGGCTACACCTTC. Amino acids: CASSDLVGGGYTF.